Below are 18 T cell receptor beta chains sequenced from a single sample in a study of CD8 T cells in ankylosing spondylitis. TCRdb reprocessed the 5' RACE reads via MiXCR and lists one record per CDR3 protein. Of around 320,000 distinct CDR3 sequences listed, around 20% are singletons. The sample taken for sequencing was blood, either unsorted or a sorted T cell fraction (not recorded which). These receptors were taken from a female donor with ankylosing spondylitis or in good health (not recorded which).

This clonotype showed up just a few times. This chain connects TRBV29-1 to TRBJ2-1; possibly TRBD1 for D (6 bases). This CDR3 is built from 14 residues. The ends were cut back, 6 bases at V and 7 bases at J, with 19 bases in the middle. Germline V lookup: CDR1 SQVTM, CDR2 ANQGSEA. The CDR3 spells CSVSVGTTTNEQFF. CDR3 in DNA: TGCAGCGTAAGTGTCGGGACAACCACGAATGAGCAGTTCTTC.

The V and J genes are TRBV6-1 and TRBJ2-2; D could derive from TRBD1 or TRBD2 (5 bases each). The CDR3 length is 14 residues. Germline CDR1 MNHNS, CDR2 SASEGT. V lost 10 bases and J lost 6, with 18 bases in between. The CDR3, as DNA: TGTGCCATCCTTAGGGGAGTGGTACCCGGGGAGCTGTTTTTT. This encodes CAILRGVVPGELFF.

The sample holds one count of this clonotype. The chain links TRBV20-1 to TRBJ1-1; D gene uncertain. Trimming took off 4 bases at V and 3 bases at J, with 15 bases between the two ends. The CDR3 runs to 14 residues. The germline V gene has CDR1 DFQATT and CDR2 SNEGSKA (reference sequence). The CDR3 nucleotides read TGCAGTGCTACCCGAAGAGGGCCGGACACTGAAGCTTTCTTT. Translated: CSATRRGPDTEAFF.

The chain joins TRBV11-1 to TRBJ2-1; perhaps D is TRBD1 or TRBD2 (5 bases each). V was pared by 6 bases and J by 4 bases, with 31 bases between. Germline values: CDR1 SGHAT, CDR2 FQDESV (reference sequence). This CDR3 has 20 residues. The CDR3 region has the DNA TGTGCCAGCAGTCCCCCGGGGCTAACGGGCACAAAGTCATTTTACAATGAGCAGTTCTTC. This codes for CASSPPGLTGTKSFYNEQFF.

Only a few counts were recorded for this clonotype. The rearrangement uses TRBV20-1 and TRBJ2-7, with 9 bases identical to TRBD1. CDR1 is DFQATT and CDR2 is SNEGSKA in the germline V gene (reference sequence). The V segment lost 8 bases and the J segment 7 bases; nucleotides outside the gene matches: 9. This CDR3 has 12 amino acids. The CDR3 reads CSSTGGGQEQYF. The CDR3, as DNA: TGCAGTTCTACAGGGGGCGGCCAGGAGCAGTACTTC.

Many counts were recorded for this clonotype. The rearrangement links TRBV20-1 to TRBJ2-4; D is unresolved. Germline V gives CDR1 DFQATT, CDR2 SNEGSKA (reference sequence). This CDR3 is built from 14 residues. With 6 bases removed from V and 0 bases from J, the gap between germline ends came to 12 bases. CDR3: CSADQTLAKNIQYF. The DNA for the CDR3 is TGCAGTGCAGACCAGACCTTAGCCAAAAACATTCAGTACTTC.

In DNA, the CDR3 is TGCAGTGCCAACGCTGGAAACACCATATATTTT. The encoded protein is CSANAGNTIYF. The V call is TRBV20-1, the J call TRBJ1-3; D ambiguous. V gave up 6 bases and J gave up 2 bases, with 5 bases separating them. Germline V CDR1 and CDR2: DFQATT, SNEGSKA (reference sequence). The CDR3 covers 11 residues.

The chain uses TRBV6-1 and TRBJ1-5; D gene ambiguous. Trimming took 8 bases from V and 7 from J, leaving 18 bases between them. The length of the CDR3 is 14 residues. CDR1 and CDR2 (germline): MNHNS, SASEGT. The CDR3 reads CASGAEAGNQPQHF. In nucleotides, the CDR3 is TGTGCCAGCGGTGCCGAGGCGGGAAACCAGCCCCAGCATTTT.

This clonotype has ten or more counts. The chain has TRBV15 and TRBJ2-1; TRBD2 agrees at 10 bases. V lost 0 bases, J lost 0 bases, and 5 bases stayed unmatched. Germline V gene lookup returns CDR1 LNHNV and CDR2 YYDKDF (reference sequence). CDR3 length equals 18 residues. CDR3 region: CATSREAASGSSYNEQFF. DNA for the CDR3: TGTGCCACCAGCAGAGAAGCAGCTAGCGGGAGCTCCTACAATGAGCAGTTCTTC.

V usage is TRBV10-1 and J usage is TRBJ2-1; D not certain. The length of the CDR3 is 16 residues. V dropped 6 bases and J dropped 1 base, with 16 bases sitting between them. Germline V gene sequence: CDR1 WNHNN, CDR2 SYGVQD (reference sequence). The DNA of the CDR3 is TGCGCCAGCAGCCGACGTCGGGTAGCATCCTACAATGAGCAGTTCTTC. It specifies CASSRRRVASYNEQFF.

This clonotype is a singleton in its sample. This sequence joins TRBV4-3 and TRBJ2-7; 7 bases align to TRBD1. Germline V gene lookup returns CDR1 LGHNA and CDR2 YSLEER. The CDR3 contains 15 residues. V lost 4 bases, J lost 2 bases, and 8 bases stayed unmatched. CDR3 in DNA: TGCGCCAGCAGCCGAGGACAGGACTCGACCTACGAGCAGTACTTC. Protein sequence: CASSRGQDSTYEQYF.

The CDR3 DNA reads as TGCAGTGCTAGATCAGGGTCTAGCGGGGTGGATGAGCAGTTCTTC. Translation gives CSARSGSSGVDEQFF. The chain joins TRBV20-1 to TRBJ2-1; 9 bases fit TRBD2. Germline V gene data show CDR1 as DFQATT and CDR2 as SNEGSKA (reference sequence). The trim removed 2 bases at V and 8 bases at J, leaving 10 bases unmatched. The CDR3 has 15 amino acids.

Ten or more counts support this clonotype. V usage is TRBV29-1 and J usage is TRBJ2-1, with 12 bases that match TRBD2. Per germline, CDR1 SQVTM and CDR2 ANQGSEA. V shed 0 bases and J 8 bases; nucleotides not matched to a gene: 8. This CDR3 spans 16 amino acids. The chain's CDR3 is CSVEDWTSGKIYEQFF. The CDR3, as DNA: TGCAGCGTTGAAGATTGGACTAGCGGGAAGATCTATGAGCAGTTCTTC.

Written as DNA, the CDR3 is TGTGCCAGCAGCCAAGAAAGGGCCGAGCAGTACTTC. It is translated as CASSQERAEQYF. The chain combines TRBV11-2 with TRBJ2-7, with D hard to call. V lost 5 bases and J lost 6, with 11 bases in between. CDR1 and CDR2 (germline): SGHAT, FQNNGV. The length of the CDR3 is 12 residues.

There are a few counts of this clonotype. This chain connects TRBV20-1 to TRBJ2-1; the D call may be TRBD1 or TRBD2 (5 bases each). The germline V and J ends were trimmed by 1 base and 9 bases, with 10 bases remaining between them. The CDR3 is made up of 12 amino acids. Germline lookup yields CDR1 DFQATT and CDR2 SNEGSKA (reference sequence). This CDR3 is CSARGPGAEQFF. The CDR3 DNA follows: TGCAGTGCTAGAGGCCCCGGGGCTGAGCAGTTCTTC.

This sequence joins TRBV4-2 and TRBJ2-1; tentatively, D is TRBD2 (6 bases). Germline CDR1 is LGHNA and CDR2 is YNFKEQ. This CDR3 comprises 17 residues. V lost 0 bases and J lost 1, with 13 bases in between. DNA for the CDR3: TGTGCCAGCAGCCAAGATTCCGCGGGGCGTTCCTACAATGAGCAGTTCTTC. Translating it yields CASSQDSAGRSYNEQFF.

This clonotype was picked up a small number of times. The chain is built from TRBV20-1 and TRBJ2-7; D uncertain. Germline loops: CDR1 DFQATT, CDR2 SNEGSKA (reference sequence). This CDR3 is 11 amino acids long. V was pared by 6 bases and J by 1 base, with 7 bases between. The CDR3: CSATGSYEQYF. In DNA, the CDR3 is TGCAGTGCCACTGGTTCCTACGAGCAGTACTTC.

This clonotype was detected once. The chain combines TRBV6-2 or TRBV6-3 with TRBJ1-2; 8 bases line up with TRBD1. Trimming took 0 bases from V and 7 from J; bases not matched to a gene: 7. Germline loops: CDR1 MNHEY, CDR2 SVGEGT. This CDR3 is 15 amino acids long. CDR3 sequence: CASSYSSTGDVGYTF. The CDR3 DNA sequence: TGTGCCAGCAGTTACTCCTCGACAGGGGATGTTGGCTACACCTTC.